This T cell receptor beta chain appears in the sequencing data of a study of blood T cell repertoires in COVID-19. Study in general: The analysed material was cDNA or gDNA that came from T cells, B-cell-depleted T cells, or PBMCs.

Libraries were prepared by immunoSEQ multiplex PCR; TCRdb keeps only in-frame clonotypes and omits some of them. The profile shows about 250,000 clones, approximately 80% of them singletons. This CDR3 region has 15 residues. The V end was cut by 2 bases, the J end by 1 base, with 10 bases between. Germline V CDR1 and CDR2: LGHDT, YNNKEL (reference sequence). This TCR came from a woman older than 75 with active or convalescent COVID-19. The V and J genes are TRBV3-1 (or the pseudogene TRBV3-2) and TRBJ2-3; D is uncertain. Material: peripheral blood. CDR3 nucleotide sequence: TGTGCCAGCAGCCAACTCAGCGTGGGCACAGATACGCAGTATTTT. Its protein product is CASSQLSVGTDTQYF.